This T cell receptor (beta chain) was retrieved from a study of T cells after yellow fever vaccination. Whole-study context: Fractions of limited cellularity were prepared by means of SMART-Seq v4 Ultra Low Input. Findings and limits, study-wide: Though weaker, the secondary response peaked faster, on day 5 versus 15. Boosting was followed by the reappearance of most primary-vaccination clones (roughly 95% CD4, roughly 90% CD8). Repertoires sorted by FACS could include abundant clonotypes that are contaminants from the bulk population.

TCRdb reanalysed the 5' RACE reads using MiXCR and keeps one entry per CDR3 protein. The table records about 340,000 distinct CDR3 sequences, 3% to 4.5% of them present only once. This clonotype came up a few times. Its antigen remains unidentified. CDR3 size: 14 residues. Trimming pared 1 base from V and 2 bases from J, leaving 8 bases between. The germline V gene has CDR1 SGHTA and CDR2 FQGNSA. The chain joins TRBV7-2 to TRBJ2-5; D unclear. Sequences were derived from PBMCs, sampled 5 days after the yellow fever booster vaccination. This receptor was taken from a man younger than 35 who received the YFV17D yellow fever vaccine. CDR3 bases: TGTGCCAGCAGCTTAGAGACATCACAAGAGACCCAGTACTTC. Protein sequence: CASSLETSQETQYF. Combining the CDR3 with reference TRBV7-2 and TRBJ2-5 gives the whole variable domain GAGVSQSPSNKVTEKGKDVELRCDPISGHTALYWYRQSLGQGLEFLIYFQGNSAPDKSGLPSDRFSAERTGGSVSTLTIQRTQQEDSAVYLCASSLETSQETQYFGPGTRLLVL.